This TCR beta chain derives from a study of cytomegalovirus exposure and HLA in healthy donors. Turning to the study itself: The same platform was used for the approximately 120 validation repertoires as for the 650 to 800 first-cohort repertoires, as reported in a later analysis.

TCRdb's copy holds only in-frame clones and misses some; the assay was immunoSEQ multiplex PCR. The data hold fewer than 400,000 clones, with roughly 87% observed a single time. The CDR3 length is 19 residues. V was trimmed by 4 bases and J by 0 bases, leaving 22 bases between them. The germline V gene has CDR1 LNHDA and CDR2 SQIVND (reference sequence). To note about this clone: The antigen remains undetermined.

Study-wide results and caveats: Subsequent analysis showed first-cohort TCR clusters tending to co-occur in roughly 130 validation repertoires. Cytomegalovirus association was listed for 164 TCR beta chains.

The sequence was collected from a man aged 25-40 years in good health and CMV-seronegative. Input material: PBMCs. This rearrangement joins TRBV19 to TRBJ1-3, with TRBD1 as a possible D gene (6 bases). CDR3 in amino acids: CASSTRWDTTDPSGNTIYF. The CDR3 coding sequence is TGTGCCAGTAGTACCCGCTGGGACACCACAGACCCCTCTGGAAACACCATATATTTT.